The present entry profiles one T cell receptor (beta chain) with its context. Its cognate antigen is unknown. The data were taken from a study of blood T cells in healthy people across ages. At least 6.5 million PBMCs were isolated per sample. Next came a second PCR, run for roughly 6 to 11 cycles, which used a sample-barcoded 5' primer along with a J-beta primer mix. From the 5' RACE reads, TCRdb called clonotypes with MiXCR, one entry per CDR3 protein. This sample yields 1.5 million or so distinct CDR3 sequences, of which approximately 42% are seen a single time; approximately 7.9% belongs to the top ten. The germline CDR1 and CDR2 sequences are MNHNS and SASEGT. Trimming pared 2 bases from V and 3 bases from J, leaving 17 bases between. The CDR3 contains 16 residues. Overall study findings and caveats: Leaving the PBMCs unsorted stopped any conclusive comparison of naive versus antigen-experienced cells. Significant beta diversity loss was already apparent by age around 40, declining roughly linearly. Comparison with aged donors showed that long-lived donors had more naive CD4+ cells and higher diversity.

The chain has TRBV6-1 and TRBJ2-7; tentative D call: TRBD1 (6 bases). Material: blood. This TCR was sampled from a woman aged 18 to 35 in good health. The CDR3 region is CASSEPGHRSGYEQYF. The CDR3 DNA follows: TGTGCCAGCAGTGAACCGGGACACAGGTCCGGCTACGAGCAGTACTTC.